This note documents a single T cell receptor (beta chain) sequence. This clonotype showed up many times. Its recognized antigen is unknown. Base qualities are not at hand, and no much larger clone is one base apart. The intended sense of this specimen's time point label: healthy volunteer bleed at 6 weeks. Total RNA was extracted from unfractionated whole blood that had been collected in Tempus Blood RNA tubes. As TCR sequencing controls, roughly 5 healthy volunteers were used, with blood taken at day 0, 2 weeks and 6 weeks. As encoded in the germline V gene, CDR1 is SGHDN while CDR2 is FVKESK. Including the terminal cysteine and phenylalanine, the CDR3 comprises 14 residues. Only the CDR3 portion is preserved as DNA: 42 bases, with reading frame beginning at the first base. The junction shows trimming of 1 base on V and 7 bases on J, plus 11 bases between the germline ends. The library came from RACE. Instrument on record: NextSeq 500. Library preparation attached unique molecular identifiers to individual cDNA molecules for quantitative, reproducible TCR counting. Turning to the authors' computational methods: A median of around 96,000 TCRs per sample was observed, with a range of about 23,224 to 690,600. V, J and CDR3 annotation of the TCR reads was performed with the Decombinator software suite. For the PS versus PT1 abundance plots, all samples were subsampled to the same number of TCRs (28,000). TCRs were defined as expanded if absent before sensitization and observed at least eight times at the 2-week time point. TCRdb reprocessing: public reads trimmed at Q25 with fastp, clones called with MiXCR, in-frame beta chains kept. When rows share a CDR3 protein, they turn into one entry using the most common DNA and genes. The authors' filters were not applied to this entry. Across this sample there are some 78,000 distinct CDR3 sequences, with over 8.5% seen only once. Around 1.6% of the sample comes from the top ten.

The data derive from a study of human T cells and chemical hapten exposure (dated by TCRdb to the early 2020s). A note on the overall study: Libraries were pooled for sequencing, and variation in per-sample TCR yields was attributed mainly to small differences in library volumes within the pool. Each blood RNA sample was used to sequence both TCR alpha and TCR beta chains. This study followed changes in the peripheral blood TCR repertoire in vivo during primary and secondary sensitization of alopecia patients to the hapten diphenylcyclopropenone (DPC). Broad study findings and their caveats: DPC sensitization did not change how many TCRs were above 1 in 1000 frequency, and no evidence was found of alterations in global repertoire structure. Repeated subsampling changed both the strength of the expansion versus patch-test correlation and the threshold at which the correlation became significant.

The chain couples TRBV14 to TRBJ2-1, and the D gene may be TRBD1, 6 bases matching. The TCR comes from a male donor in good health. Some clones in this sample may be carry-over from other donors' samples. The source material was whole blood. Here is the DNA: TGTGCCAGCAGCCAAGGTCCAGGGGAAAATGAGCAGTTCTTC. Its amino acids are CASSQGPGENEQFF.